This TCR beta chain was observed in a study of CD8+CD57+ T cells in acquired aplastic anemia. The overall study: Each DNA sample taken from sorted CD4+ and CD8+ cells came to about 3 ug on average. Findings and limits, study-wide: Patients had around 28 CD8+ CDR3 sequences in common with controls (the shared set).

Genomic DNA served as template for TCR beta VDJ and CDR3 profiling. From the reads, TCRdb called clonotypes with MiXCR, one entry per CDR3 protein. The table has 150,000 to 200,000 distinct CDR3 sequences, about 45% seen once. All patients picked for sequencing had shown, by flow cytometry, an expansion of CD8+CD57+ cells. Prior therapy had not been administered to any patient at the time of blood sampling. This clonotype was seen many times. The antigen is undetermined. The CDR3 is made up of 18 amino acids. In germline, CDR1 is SGHTA, CDR2 FQGTGA. With 5 bases clipped from V and 0 bases from J, the junction kept 8 bases outside the gene matches.

The sequencing sample was made of sorted CD4+, CD8+, or CD8+CD57+ T cells (not recorded which) from PBMCs. The clonotype comes from a human donor with aplastic anemia. The V gene is TRBV7-3, the J gene TRBJ2-7, with TRBD2 identical over 15 bases. Written as DNA, the CDR3 is TGTGCCAGCAGCCCTTATGGACTAGCGGGAGGGAGCTCCTACGAGCAGTACTTC. Amino acids: CASSPYGLAGGSSYEQYF.